These 26 T cell receptor beta chains were all obtained from the same sample, sequenced in a study of blood T cell repertoires in COVID-19 (dated by TCRdb to about 2020). The library was obtained by the immunoSEQ multiplex PCR assay. Entries here come from immuneACCESS through TCRdb and include only in-frame sequences with V and J called. Some clones fail to appear in such tables; in the studies checked, an unresolved V gene covers under half of the shortfall, and the cause of the remainder is unknown. Here the sample has a few hundred thousand clones; about 90% occur a single time. Approximately 4.3% of the sample is in the top ten clones. The sequencing sample was made of PBMCs or T cells enriched from blood (not recorded which). Every receptor here comes from a woman aged 18-29 years with acute COVID-19.

The gene calls are TRBV2 and TRBJ1-4, with 7 bases matching TRBD1. In germline, CDR1 is SNHLY, CDR2 FYNNEI. V dropped 3 bases and J dropped 4; count of bases not matched to a gene: 2. This CDR3 is 14 amino acids long. The CDR3 spells CASSEGQNNEKLFF. Here the CDR3 DNA reads TGTGCCAGCAGTGAGGGACAGAATAATGAAAAACTGTTTTTT. The whole variable domain, remainder taken from reference TRBV2 and TRBJ1-4, is EPEVTQTPSHQVTQMGQEVILRCVPISNHLYFYWYRQILGQKVEFLVSFYNNEISEKSEIFDDQFSVERPDGSNFTLKIRSTKLEDSAMYFCASSEGQNNEKLFFGSGTQLSVL.

The chain carries TRBV28 and TRBJ1-3; a weak D match, TRBD1 (5 bases). Germline V gene sequence: CDR1 MDHEN, CDR2 SYDVKM. Trimming removed 5 bases from V and 6 bases from J, with 17 bases in between. The CDR3 is 15 residues long. CDR3 bases: TGTGCCAGCAGTCCCCTGGCAGGGTTCGAAAACACCATATATTTT. Translation: CASSPLAGFENTIYF.

This clone was recorded only once. The V gene is TRBV24-1, the J gene TRBJ2-3; 8 bases are shared with TRBD2. V was pared by 4 bases and J by 4 bases, with 3 bases of the junction left unmatched. The CDR3 sequence is 14 residues long. Germline V gives CDR1 KGHDR, CDR2 SFDVKD. CDR3 DNA sequence: TGTGCCACCAGTGACGGGAGGGCCGCAGATACGCAGTATTTT. Amino acids: CATSDGRAADTQYF.

This clone occurred once. This chain uses TRBV11-3 with TRBJ1-2, with no clear D. CDR1 SGHNT and CDR2 YENEEA come from the germline V gene. This CDR3 comprises 16 residues. Trimming shortened V by 0 bases and J by 0 bases, and 11 bases separated the two germline ends. DNA of the CDR3: TGTGCCAGCAGCTTAGATAAGTTCTCAGCTAACTATGGCTACACCTTC. Its translation is CASSLDKFSANYGYTF.

The chain links TRBV6-6 to TRBJ1-5, with D hard to call. The CDR3 consists of 12 residues. V was pared by 2 bases and J by 3 bases, with 2 bases between. Germline CDR1 and CDR2: MNHNY and SVGAGI (reference sequence). The CDR3 DNA is TGTGCCAGCAGTTACCTCAATCAGCCCCAGCATTTT. It yields the protein CASSYLNQPQHF.

The rearrangement joins TRBV29-1 to TRBJ1-4; a weak D match, TRBD1 (6 bases). Germline V gene data show CDR1 as SQVTM and CDR2 as ANQGSEA. V was cut by 7 bases and J by 8 bases, with 17 bases left in between. The CDR3 extends over 13 amino acids. This CDR3 is CSGLTGFGEKLFF. CDR3 bases: TGCAGCGGGCTAACAGGGTTTGGAGAAAAACTGTTTTTT.

The rearrangement links TRBV7-9 to TRBJ2-3; 7 bases are a match to TRBD1. V was clipped by 5 bases and J by 3 bases; unmatched bases: 8. The CDR3 consists of 15 residues. CDR1 and CDR2 from the germline V gene are SEHNR and FQNEAQ (reference sequence). Here the CDR3 reads CASSLRQGRTDTQYF. The CDR3 bases are TGTGCCAGCAGCCTCAGACAGGGTAGGACAGATACGCAGTATTTT.

Only a few counts were recorded for this clone. The junction and the germline gene differ at one end; a read error may be behind it. The chain joins TRBV5-1 to TRBJ2-2; TRBD1 is a possible D gene (5 bases). Per germline, CDR1 SGHRS and CDR2 YFSETQ. This CDR3 has 15 amino acids. The DNA of the CDR3 is TGCGCCAGCAGCTTGCTAGGGGTAAACAGCGGGGAGCTGTTTTTT. As protein: CASSLLGVNSGELFF.

Here the CDR3 reads CASSQDGTALSYEQYF. The CDR3 DNA reads TGCGCCAGCAGCCAAGACGGGACAGCTCTTTCCTACGAGCAGTACTTC. The V and J genes are TRBV4-1 and TRBJ2-7; 7 bases are shared with TRBD1. CDR1 and CDR2 from the germline V gene are MGHRA and YSYEKL. V lost 0 bases and J lost 1; bases outside the gene matches: 6. The CDR3 runs 16 residues.

The V and J genes are TRBV6-5 and TRBJ2-7; TRBD2 is a possible D gene (5 bases). CDR1 MNHEY and CDR2 SVGAGI come from the germline V gene. This CDR3 has 12 amino acids. Trimming left V 8 bases short and J 2 bases short, with 10 bases between. The CDR3 region is CASGLGAYEQYF. The CDR3 DNA reads as TGTGCCAGCGGACTCGGGGCCTACGAGCAGTACTTC.

The chain is built from TRBV28 and TRBJ1-2; TRBD1 agrees at 9 bases. In germline, CDR1 is MDHEN, CDR2 SYDVKM. CDR3 length: 15 residues. J was trimmed by 5 bases and V by 7 bases; bases with no gene match: 11. CDR3 sequence: CASTDVGQGIYGYTF. Here the CDR3 DNA reads TGTGCCAGCACCGATGTCGGACAGGGGATATATGGCTACACCTTC.

This clone has a single count. The rearrangement joins TRBV21-1 to TRBJ1-1. TRBV21-1 is an annotated pseudogene. There are 16 residues in the CDR3. This chain's CDR3 is CASSMLSGGFNTEAFF. CDR3 coding DNA: TGTGCCAGCAGCATGCTAAGCGGCGGATTTAACACTGAAGCTTTCTTT.

The rearrangement uses TRBV11-3 and TRBJ2-7; 10 bases are a match to TRBD1. V lost 5 bases, J lost 4 bases, and 8 bases stayed unmatched. Germline V CDR1 and CDR2: SGHNT, YENEEA. The CDR3 is made up of 15 amino acids. Here the CDR3 reads CASSLALDRGYEQYF. The CDR3 nucleotides are TGTGCCAGCAGCCTAGCACTGGACAGGGGGTACGAGCAGTACTTC.

The V call is TRBV28, the J call TRBJ1-5; TRBD1 aligns across 7 bases. Germline V gene sequence: CDR1 MDHEN, CDR2 SYDVKM. This CDR3 comprises 14 residues. V lost 3 bases to trimming and J lost 2 bases; unmatched junction nucleotides: 1. This CDR3 is CASSFGQGNQPQHF. The DNA for the CDR3 is TGTGCCAGCAGTTTCGGACAGGGCAATCAGCCCCAGCATTTT. Looking up the rest from reference TRBV28 and TRBJ1-5 gives the full variable domain: DVKVTQSSRYLVKRTGEKVFLECVQDMDHENMFWYRQDPGLGLRLIYFSYDVKMKEKGDIPEGYSVSREKKERFSLILESASTNQTSMYLCASSFGQGNQPQHFGDGTRLSIL.

The rearrangement joins TRBV28 to TRBJ1-1, with 8 bases aligning to TRBD1. The V gene end was trimmed by 4 bases and the J gene end by 3 bases; junction bases not matched to a gene: 4. Germline V gene sequence: CDR1 MDHEN, CDR2 SYDVKM. The CDR3 runs 14 residues. CDR3 bases: TGTGCCAGCAGTTCTGGACAGGGACACACTGAAGCTTTCTTT. Translated: CASSSGQGHTEAFF. The whole variable domain, filled in from reference TRBV28 and TRBJ1-1, reads DVKVTQSSRYLVKRTGEKVFLECVQDMDHENMFWYRQDPGLGLRLIYFSYDVKMKEKGDIPEGYSVSREKKERFSLILESASTNQTSMYLCASSSGQGHTEAFFGQGTRLTVV.

V usage is TRBV19 and J usage is TRBJ1-2; possibly TRBD1 for D (5 bases). The CDR3 is made up of 14 amino acids. The germline V gene encodes CDR1 LNHDA and CDR2 SQIVND (reference sequence). The V end was cut by 3 bases, the J end by 2 bases, with 10 bases between. The CDR3 sequence: CASSIPQGNYGYTF. For the CDR3, the DNA is TGTGCCAGTAGTATTCCTCAGGGAAACTATGGCTACACCTTC.

The chain has TRBV28 and TRBJ1-3, with D hard to call. The V end was cut by 5 bases, the J end by 0 bases, with 11 bases between. The CDR3 sequence is 15 residues long. The germline gives CDR1 MDHEN, CDR2 SYDVKM. The CDR3 reads CASSLSYSSGNTIYF. For the CDR3, the DNA is TGTGCCAGCAGTCTCTCATACTCCTCTGGAAACACCATATATTTT.

The CDR3 DNA reads as TGTGCCAGCAGCTGGGGGAGGGGCGTGGACGAGCAGTACTTC. The encoded protein is CASSWGRGVDEQYF. The gene calls are TRBV5-6 and TRBJ2-7, with 7 bases matching TRBD2. The V segment lost 3 bases and the J segment 5 bases; nucleotides outside the gene matches: 8. The CDR3 loop spans 14 amino acids. Germline V gives CDR1 SGHDT, CDR2 YYEEEE.

This clone was observed a few times. This rearrangement joins TRBV21-1 to TRBJ2-7; the listed D gene, TRBD2, was not tested against the DNA. TRBV21-1 is an annotated pseudogene. CDR3 size: 16 residues. CDR3 in amino acids: CASSTPLAGETYEQYF. DNA for the CDR3: TGTGCCAGCAGCACCCCACTAGCGGGTGAGACCTACGAGCAGTACTTC.

This rearrangement joins TRBV9 to TRBJ1-1, with 8 bases identical to TRBD1. V shed 3 bases and J 0 bases; nucleotides not matched to a gene: 7. The CDR3 contains 16 residues. Germline V gives CDR1 SGDLS, CDR2 YYNGEE. The CDR3 reads CASSAHDRGMNTEAFF. In nucleotides, the CDR3 is TGTGCCAGCAGCGCCCATGACAGGGGAATGAACACTGAAGCTTTCTTT.

This sequence joins TRBV15 and TRBJ1-2; D uncertain. V was trimmed by 0 bases and J by 5 bases, leaving 13 bases between them. The CDR3 covers 15 residues. Germline V gene data show CDR1 as LNHNV and CDR2 as YYDKDF (reference sequence). The CDR3 DNA sequence: TGTGCCACCAGCAGAGATAGGGCCGGAGGGTATGGCTACACCTTC. This gives the protein CATSRDRAGGYGYTF.

The chain couples TRBV10-3 to TRBJ1-2, with D unresolved. Trimming shortened V by 5 bases and J by 3 bases, and 13 bases separated the two germline ends. The germline gives CDR1 ENHRY, CDR2 SYGVKD. The CDR3 spans 14 residues. The CDR3 region is CAISYGPGDYGYTF. CDR3 nucleotide sequence: TGTGCCATCAGTTATGGACCGGGAGACTATGGCTACACCTTC.

This sequence joins TRBV6-5 and TRBJ1-2; D perhaps matches TRBD1 (5 bases). The CDR3 is made up of 13 amino acids. Trimming took off 6 bases at V and 6 bases at J, with 14 bases between the two ends. Germline CDR1 and CDR2: MNHEY and SVGAGI. The CDR3 protein is CASSDRPRDGYTF. Here the CDR3 DNA reads TGTGCCAGCAGCGACAGACCCCGGGATGGCTACACCTTC.

The V call is TRBV7-3, the J call TRBJ2-6; 7 bases line up with TRBD1. Germline V gene lookup returns CDR1 SGHTA and CDR2 FQGTGA. V dropped 0 bases and J dropped 0; count of bases not matched to a gene: 8. This CDR3 has 19 amino acids. Here the CDR3 reads CASSLTYTGATSGANVLTF. CDR3 nucleotides: TGTGCCAGCAGCTTAACGTATACAGGGGCAACCTCTGGGGCCAACGTCCTGACTTTC.

The CDR3: CASSLAVLLADNEQFF. For the CDR3, the DNA is TGCGCCAGCAGCTTGGCGGTGCTACTAGCCGACAATGAGCAGTTCTTC. The chain has TRBV5-1 and TRBJ2-1, with D perhaps TRBD2 (6 bases). CDR1 is SGHRS and CDR2 is YFSETQ in the germline V gene. The CDR3 has 16 residues. With 0 bases removed from V and 5 bases from J, the gap between germline ends came to 15 bases. The entire variable domain, with the rest obtained from reference TRBV5-1 and TRBJ2-1, is as follows: KAGVTQTPRYLIKTRGQQVTLSCSPISGHRSVSWYQQTPGQGLQFLFEYFSETQRNKGNFPGRFSGRQFSNSRSEMNVSTLELGDSALYLCASSLAVLLADNEQFFGPGTRLTVL.

In its sample, this clone was seen once. The chain joins TRBV9 to TRBJ1-3; TRBD1 matches at 9 bases. The trim removed 2 bases at V and 2 bases at J, leaving 2 bases unmatched. The CDR3 loop spans 15 amino acids. Looked up from germline, CDR1 is SGDLS and CDR2 is YYNGEE. Here the CDR3 DNA reads TGTGCCAGCAGCGTTACAGGGGGCCCTGGAAACACCATATATTTT. As protein: CASSVTGGPGNTIYF.